This T cell receptor (beta chain) derives from a study of T cells in Graves' hyperthyroidism and ophthalmopathy (dated by TCRdb to between 2018 and 2021). Regarding the research as a whole: Peripheral blood samples were taken at initial diagnosis, before any treatment was given. After sampling, hyperthyroidism patients received methimazole starting at 30 mg daily, and ophthalmopathy patients received high-dose intravenous methylprednisolone. The paper reports TCR Vbeta CDR3 sequencing of roughly 140 peripheral blood samples: around 45 ophthalmopathy, about 75 hyperthyroidism and around 17 progressor patients. TCR V-J signatures able to tell the groups apart were searched for in a discovery cohort of 100 patients, of whom 43 had Graves' ophthalmopathy and under 65 had stable Graves' hyperthyroidism. The 85 to 100 discovery patients were randomly split 7:3 into training and test sets. In about 6 Graves' hyperthyroidism patients, the study also compared T-cell repertoires from thyroid tissue with T-cell repertoires from blood. Prospective prediction of ophthalmopathy was tested in an independent validation cohort consisting of some 18 hyperthyroidism patients and around 16 patients who later progressed to ophthalmopathy.

Results the study describes overall, beyond this receptor: No statistical method was used to fix the sample size in advance, and group allocation was not hidden from the investigators. A 13 V-J signature model separated ophthalmopathy from stable hyperthyroidism, with nearly 90% sensitivity and 81.08% specificity in cross-validation and 80%/75% in testing. In validation, the model predicted progression to ophthalmopathy with just under 71% sensitivity and 72% to 85% specificity, a median of 6.5 months before onset. Most expanded thyroid clonotypes (frequency above 0.001) were also found in blood, which suggests that blood repertoires may mirror thyroid immune responses.

Stable Graves' hyperthyroidism was defined as the absence of progression to ophthalmopathy over 18 months of follow-up. Hyperthyroidism patients were newly diagnosed, with disease duration under 2 months, and aged 18 to 65 years. Any patient with an uncontrolled infection, another autoimmune disease, pregnancy or lactation was excluded. Diagnoses relied on clinical symptoms, serum thyroxine and TRAb, thyroid ultrasound and orbital computed tomography. PBMCs were isolated from more than 8 ml of fresh peripheral blood by Ficoll-Paque density gradient centrifugation. Total RNA was extracted with Trizol reagent, and quality was checked on an Agilent 2100 Bioanalyzer. This clonotype was detected many times. What antigen it recognizes has not been identified. No qualities accompany the bases; no much larger clone lies one base away. Compared with germline, V lacks 7 bases and J lacks 2 bases; bases without a gene match: 7. From the germline V gene (reference sequence), CDR1 is PRHDT and CDR2 is FYEKMQ. The CDR3 holds 14 amino acids from the cysteine to the phenylalanine. The DNA shown is the 42-base CDR3, in frame from base 1.

TCR beta CDR3 regions were amplified from RNA transcripts. The first round of RT-PCR for the TCR CDR3 was performed with the HTBI primer set and the Qiagen OneStep RT-PCR kit. The libraries were constructed in a second round of multiplex PCR and then size-selected and purified. Sequencing of the libraries was done on an Illumina HiSeq2000 using paired-end 100 bp reads. The authors' analysis ran thus. SOAPnuke was used to process the raw data, removing reads that contained adapters or uncalled bases, had a mean Phred below 15, or lacked an exact match to the constant primer or identifier. High-quality paired reads were merged using COPE v1.2.5, and each unique nucleotide sequence was defined as a clonotype. Clonotypes were aligned to IMGT TRBV, TRBD and TRBJ reference segments using MiTCR v1.1. Only V-J combinations with frequency above 0.0001, covering about 99% of repertoires, were analysed. The TCS score was defined as F50 (clonal expansion) divided by E x V (chaos), with BLOSUM62-based TCRdist calculated between CDR3 peptides within each V-J. Welch's t-statistics and random forest reduced roughly 500 V-J features to 13, which were used in a naive Bayes classifier (R e1071). The public reads were run again by TCRdb, first through fastp at Q25 and then through MiXCR, and only productive beta chains were kept. Here each entry gathers all rows of one CDR3 protein and keeps the most common genes and DNA. The V and J calls were not made by the authors but by TCRdb's processing. This sample holds around 200,000 distinct CDR3 sequences; over 15% were observed only once. The ten largest account for around 27% of the sample.

The chain uses TRBV13 and TRBJ2-7, with 8 middle bases fitting TRBD2. Sequencing was done on a sample of blood. This receptor was identified in a woman in her 50s with Graves' hyperthyroidism. The CDR3 protein sequence reads: CASTLTSAPYEQYF. The DNA is as follows: TGTGCCAGCACCCTGACTAGCGCTCCCTACGAGCAGTACTTC.